The 11 T cell receptor beta chains below were found in one sample sequenced in a study of identical twins. Via MiXCR, TCRdb re-called the 5' RACE reads, giving one row per CDR3 protein. Among approximately 300,000 distinct CDR3 sequences listed, 8% to 9.5% were seen once. The same specimen was also included in a second study, on yellow fever vaccine responses in identical twins.

The material sequenced was CD8+ T cells sorted from blood. Source of these receptors: a woman between 18 and 29 years old in good health.

This clonotype was recorded many times. The V call is TRBV20-1, the J call TRBJ2-1; 11 bases align to TRBD2. V lost 5 bases, J lost 9 bases, and 15 bases stayed unmatched. In germline, CDR1 is DFQATT, CDR2 SNEGSKA (reference sequence). CDR3 length equals 16 residues. CDR3 protein: CSAVLLLASGRSEQFF. The CDR3 region has the DNA TGCAGTGCTGTCCTCCTTCTGGCTAGCGGGAGGTCTGAGCAGTTCTTC.

The chain joins TRBV3-1 to TRBJ2-3; 11 nucleotides line up with TRBD2. J gave up 4 bases and V 4 bases, and 7 bases lay outside the gene matches. The CDR3 has 16 residues. Germline values: CDR1 LGHDT, CDR2 YNNKEL (reference sequence). In DNA, the CDR3 is TGTGCCAGCAGCCCTCAGGGTAGCGGGGGGGCAGATACGCAGTATTTT. It specifies CASSPQGSGGADTQYF.

This chain connects TRBV24-1 to TRBJ2-5; 8 nucleotides match TRBD1. The germline CDR1 and CDR2 sequences are KGHDR and SFDVKD. V lost 5 bases and J lost 5; bases outside the gene matches: 12. The CDR3 has 16 residues. The CDR3 reads CATSVMDRAGGETQYF. CDR3 DNA sequence: TGTGCCACCAGTGTTATGGACAGGGCCGGAGGGGAGACCCAGTACTTC.

This clonotype was detected many times. The chain uses TRBV7-9 and TRBJ2-2; 10 positions match TRBD2. With 5 bases clipped from V and 6 bases from J, the junction kept 6 bases outside the gene matches. Germline V gene data show CDR1 as SEHNR and CDR2 as FQNEAQ (reference sequence). This CDR3 comprises 15 residues. CDR3 DNA sequence: TGTGCCAGCAGCCTGGGACTAGCGAGCCCCGGGGAGCTGTTTTTT. The encoded protein is CASSLGLASPGELFF.

This sequence joins TRBV5-1 and TRBJ1-1; D unclear. The CDR3 extends over 17 amino acids. In germline, CDR1 is SGHRS, CDR2 YFSETQ. Deletions cut 0 bases from V and 0 bases from J, with 15 bases between. CDR3 protein: CASSLATVVSMNTEAFF. CDR3 bases: TGCGCCAGCAGCTTGGCGACCGTTGTTTCCATGAACACTGAAGCTTTCTTT.

The gene calls are TRBV30 and TRBJ1-2; no reliable D call. Germline V lookup: CDR1 GTSNPN, CDR2 SVGIG (reference sequence). There are 16 residues in the CDR3. V dropped 2 bases and J dropped 0 bases, with 16 bases sitting between them. The CDR3 spells CAWSRDSAATNYGYTF. As DNA, the CDR3 is TGTGCCTGGAGTAGAGATTCGGCAGCAACTAACTATGGCTACACCTTC.

This clonotype was picked up many times. The J gene is TRBJ1-1, the V gene TRBV20-1; D is ambiguous. V was trimmed by 6 bases and J by 1 base, leaving 18 bases between them. CDR3 length: 15 amino acids. Germline lookup yields CDR1 DFQATT and CDR2 SNEGSKA (reference sequence). CDR3 in DNA: TGCAGTGCACAACCCGAATTAGACCGGAACACTGAAGCTTTCTTT. Encoded protein: CSAQPELDRNTEAFF.

This clonotype was counted between two and nine times. The genes are TRBV5-5 and TRBJ2-7, with 9 bases lining up with TRBD1. Germline CDR1 and CDR2: SGHKS and YYEKEE (reference sequence). V lost 0 bases, J lost 0 bases, and 4 bases stayed unmatched. This CDR3 spans 16 amino acids. CDR3 protein: CASSLDWTGDSYEQYF. In nucleotides, the CDR3 is TGTGCCAGCAGCTTGGATTGGACAGGGGACTCCTACGAGCAGTACTTC.

This rearrangement joins TRBV19 to TRBJ2-1; 9 nucleotides align to TRBD2. With 3 bases clipped from V and 2 bases from J, the junction kept 8 bases outside the gene matches. Germline CDR1 LNHDA, CDR2 SQIVND (reference sequence). The CDR3 sequence is 17 residues long. In DNA, the CDR3 is TGTGCCAGTAGTATTGGTGGGACTAGCAGGGCCTACAATGAGCAGTTCTTC. It translates to CASSIGGTSRAYNEQFF.

The gene calls are TRBV2 and TRBJ2-3; 8 bases fit TRBD2. The CDR3 covers 15 residues. Germline values: CDR1 SNHLY, CDR2 FYNNEI. V shed 6 bases and J 3 bases; nucleotides not matched to a gene: 8. CDR3 DNA: TGTGCCAGCAGCGGGCGGGGGGCCAGGACAGATACGCAGTATTTT. Encoded protein: CASSGRGARTDTQYF. Full variable domain (missing parts from reference TRBV2 and TRBJ2-3): EPEVTQTPSHQVTQMGQEVILRCVPISNHLYFYWYRQILGQKVEFLVSFYNNEISEKSEIFDDQFSVERPDGSNFTLKIRSTKLEDSAMYFCASSGRGARTDTQYFGPGTRLTVL.

This clonotype came up a few times. The chain has TRBV10-3 and TRBJ2-7, with 7 bases that match TRBD1. Trimming removed 3 bases from V and 1 base from J; junction bases left unmatched: 6. Germline V gives CDR1 ENHRY, CDR2 SYGVKD. The CDR3 is 15 residues long. In DNA, the CDR3 is TGTGCCATCAGTGACCAGGGGACAGCGTCCTACGAGCAGTACTTC. This sequence encodes CAISDQGTASYEQYF.